What follows are 32 T cell receptor beta chains derived from one specimen sequenced in a study of blood T cell repertoires in COVID-19. Assay used: immunoSEQ multiplex PCR; TCRdb lists only in-frame clones, some missing. The sample shows under 450,000 clones, roughly 86% of them seen only once. Sequenced: PBMCs or T cells enriched from blood (not recorded which). The receptors shown here come from a man under 40 who had recovered from COVID-19.

In this sample, this clone turned up a few times. The chain links TRBV18 to TRBJ1-3; D gene unclear. CDR1 and CDR2 from the germline V gene are KGHSH and LQKENI. CDR3 length equals 13 residues. The V gene lost 5 bases and the J gene lost 9 bases, with 14 bases spanning the gap. Here the CDR3 DNA reads TGTGCCAGCTCAATTACAGCGGAATCCACCATATATTTT. Its protein product is CASSITAESTIYF. Using reference TRBV18 and TRBJ1-3 for the parts outside the CDR3, the full variable domain is NAGVMQNPRHLVRRRGQEARLRCSPMKGHSHVYWYRQLPEEGLKFMVYLQKENIIDESGMPKERFSAEFPKEGPSILRIQQVVRGDSAAYFCASSITAESTIYFGEGSWLTVV.

V is TRBV27 and J is TRBJ2-7, with a weak D call TRBD1 (7 bases). The V gene lost 2 bases and the J gene lost 3 bases, with 14 bases spanning the gap. The CDR3 contains 15 residues. The V gene's germline CDR1 is MNHEY and CDR2 SMNVEV (reference sequence). CDR3 loop: CASSLIGGQYYEQYF. The CDR3 coding sequence is TGTGCCAGCAGTTTAATCGGGGGACAGTACTACGAGCAGTACTTC.

V usage is TRBV7-9 and J usage is TRBJ1-1; 7 bases are a match to TRBD1. Germline CDR1 SEHNR, CDR2 FQNEAQ (reference sequence). With V trimmed by 1 base and J by 3 bases, 8 bases remained unmatched. The length of the CDR3 is 16 residues. The CDR3 region has the DNA TGTGCCAGCAGCTTAGTGACAGGGAAGGGGTACACTGAAGCTTTCTTT. Amino acid sequence: CASSLVTGKGYTEAFF.

This chain uses TRBV7-3 with TRBJ2-3; 8 positions match TRBD2. The germline V gene encodes CDR1 SGHTA and CDR2 FQGTGA. With V trimmed by 2 bases and J by 2 bases, 12 bases remained unmatched. CDR3 length: 18 residues. CDR3 loop: CASSLRPTLAGNTDTQYF. CDR3 nucleotide sequence: TGTGCCAGCAGCTTACGACCGACATTAGCGGGGAACACAGATACGCAGTATTTT.

DNA of the CDR3: TGTGCCAGCAGCTCACGAGCAGGGATGGGCACTGAAGCTTTCTTT. It specifies CASSSRAGMGTEAFF. This chain connects TRBV7-6 to TRBJ1-1, with a weak D call TRBD1 (5 bases). The length of the CDR3 is 15 residues. V was clipped by 4 bases and J by 4 bases, with 16 bases between them. From germline, CDR1 is SGHVS and CDR2 FNYEAQ.

V is TRBV19 and J is TRBJ1-4; no definite D call. Germline V CDR1 and CDR2: LNHDA, SQIVND (reference sequence). CDR3 size: 10 residues. The ends were cut back, 11 bases at V and 11 bases at J, with 12 bases in the middle. The CDR3 is CADPSRKLFF. For the CDR3, the DNA is TGTGCCGACCCCTCCAGGAAACTGTTTTTT.

The genes are TRBV5-1 and TRBJ1-4; D remains unclear. The V gene's germline CDR1 is SGHRS and CDR2 YFSETQ. V was trimmed by 0 bases and J by 7 bases, leaving 13 bases between them. The CDR3 extends over 15 amino acids. The CDR3 here is CASSLGSGIREKLFF. In nucleotides, the CDR3 is TGCGCCAGCAGCTTGGGGAGCGGGATCCGTGAAAAACTGTTTTTT.

The chain has TRBV27 and TRBJ2-7; 7 nucleotides match TRBD1. CDR1 and CDR2 (germline): MNHEY, SMNVEV (reference sequence). The CDR3 has 14 amino acids. With 2 bases clipped from V and 1 base from J, the junction kept 2 bases outside the gene matches. The CDR3 protein is CASSLVGQSYEQYF. CDR3 coding DNA: TGTGCCAGCAGTTTAGTGGGACAGTCCTACGAGCAGTACTTC.

This chain links TRBV15 with TRBJ2-2; D is unresolved. The CDR3 totals 18 residues. Germline V gene data show CDR1 as LNHNV and CDR2 as YYDKDF (reference sequence). V shed 5 bases and J shed 5 bases, with 24 bases lying between them. CDR3 DNA sequence: TGTGCCACCAGCGGTCGGTCCGGGTACCGGTCGAGGACCGGGGAGCTGTTTTTT. It encodes CATSGRSGYRSRTGELFF.

The chain combines TRBV13 with TRBJ2-1, with 11 bases matching TRBD1. The CDR3 loop spans 19 amino acids. Germline CDR1 PRHDT, CDR2 FYEKMQ (reference sequence). Unmatched junction bases numbered 13, after V lost 5 bases and J lost 1 base. In DNA form, the CDR3 reads TGTGCCAGCAGCATAAATATGGGAGGACAGGGGGCTTCCTACAATGAGCAGTTCTTC. It encodes CASSINMGGQGASYNEQFF.

J is TRBJ2-2 and V is TRBV7-7; TRBD1 matches at 10 bases. CDR1 and CDR2 (germline): SSHAT, FNYEAQ (reference sequence). Unmatched junction bases numbered 10, after V lost 5 bases and J lost 4 bases. There are 17 residues in the CDR3. CDR3 DNA sequence: TGTGCCAGCAGCCCTAGACGGACAGGGGGGACCACCGGGGAGCTGTTTTTT. Its protein is CASSPRRTGGTTGELFF.

The chain combines TRBV7-8 with TRBJ1-5, with 7 nucleotides matching TRBD1. Looked up from germline, CDR1 is SGHVS and CDR2 is FQNEAQ. Losses at the gene ends were 5 bases for V and 5 bases for J; bases not matched to a gene: 15. The CDR3 runs 17 residues. The CDR3 here is CASSQITAGDSYQPQHF. CDR3 bases: TGTGCCAGCAGCCAGATTACGGCCGGGGACAGTTATCAGCCCCAGCATTTT.

In this sample, this clone turned up once. The rearrangement uses TRBV5-5 and TRBJ2-7; 11 bases match TRBD1. Germline V gene data show CDR1 as SGHKS and CDR2 as YYEKEE (reference sequence). The length of the CDR3 is 15 residues. V lost 4 bases, J lost 3 bases, and 6 bases stayed unmatched. The CDR3: CASSLRDRGDYEQYF. CDR3 DNA: TGTGCCAGCAGCCTCCGGGACAGGGGGGACTACGAGCAGTACTTC.

The chain couples TRBV7-2 to TRBJ1-1; D call uncertain. V lost 1 base and J 4 bases, leaving 7 bases between the germline ends. The germline V gene encodes CDR1 SGHTA and CDR2 FQGNSA. The CDR3 is made up of 13 amino acids. CDR3 DNA sequence: TGTGCCAGCAGCTTAGTCGCGGCCACTGAAGCTTTCTTT. Protein: CASSLVAATEAFF.

This clone was picked up one time. The V and J genes are TRBV27 and TRBJ1-5, with TRBD1 as a possible D gene (5 bases). The V end was cut by 0 bases, the J end by 8 bases, with 14 bases between. Per the germline V gene, CDR1 is MNHEY and CDR2 is SMNVEV (reference sequence). The CDR3 totals 15 residues. CDR3 region: CASSLSVAGAEPQHF. Written as DNA, the CDR3 is TGTGCCAGCAGTTTATCGGTTGCTGGGGCTGAGCCCCAGCATTTT.

J is TRBJ1-1 and V is TRBV18, with D possibly matching TRBD1 (5 bases). Germline CDR1 reads KGHSH; CDR2 reads LQKENI. The CDR3 contains 16 residues. V was pared by 2 bases and J by 2 bases, with 15 bases between. CDR3 region: CASSPNSPTVNTEAFF. The CDR3 region has the DNA TGTGCCAGCTCACCAAATTCCCCGACAGTTAACACTGAAGCTTTCTTT.

The chain couples TRBV11-3 to TRBJ2-1; a weak D match, TRBD2 (5 bases). Germline assignment: CDR1 SGHNT and CDR2 YENEEA. The CDR3 covers 18 residues. With 5 bases removed from V and 0 bases from J, the gap between germline ends came to 20 bases. The CDR3 DNA follows: TGTGCCAGCAGCCCCTCGGGATGTGCATTGAGCTCCTACAATGAGCAGTTCTTC. The encoded protein is CASSPSGCALSSYNEQFF.

The gene calls are TRBV12-5 and TRBJ1-2; no clear D gene. This CDR3 region has 13 residues. Germline V gene data show CDR1 as LGHNT and CDR2 as FRNRAP. The V end was cut by 1 base, the J end by 8 bases, with 11 bases between. The CDR3 reads CASGLGESGGYTF. CDR3 in DNA: TGTGCTAGTGGTTTGGGGGAGAGCGGCGGCTACACCTTC. The full variable domain, in which reference TRBV12-5 and TRBJ1-2 provide the parts outside the CDR3, is DARVTQTPRHKVTEMGQEVTMRCQPILGHNTVFWYRQTMMQGLELLAYFRNRAPLDDSGMPKDRFSAEMPDATLATLKIQPSEPRDSAVYFCASGLGESGGYTFGSGTRLTVV.

This rearrangement joins TRBV2 to TRBJ2-5, with 10 bases that match TRBD1. V was clipped by 6 bases and J by 3 bases; unmatched bases: 10. The CDR3 is 16 residues long. CDR1 and CDR2 from the germline V gene are SNHLY and FYNNEI. The CDR3 is CASSPPDRGLEETQYF. As DNA, the CDR3 is TGTGCCAGCAGCCCGCCTGACAGGGGGCTCGAAGAGACCCAGTACTTC.

This chain links TRBV6-5 with TRBJ1-2, with 11 bases aligning to TRBD1. The CDR3 is 14 amino acids. The V and J ends lost 4 bases and 8 bases, in that order; junction bases with no gene match: 6. CDR1 is MNHEY and CDR2 is SVGAGI in the germline V gene. Written as DNA, the CDR3 is TGTGCCAGCAGTTCAGGACAGGGGGCGAGGGGCTACACCTTC. This encodes CASSSGQGARGYTF.

The chain carries TRBV9 and TRBJ2-3; TRBD2 might be the D (7 bases). Trimming cost V 0 bases and J 2 bases, with 10 bases left between them. The CDR3 extends over 15 amino acids. Germline V gene sequence: CDR1 SGDLS, CDR2 YYNGEE. The DNA of the CDR3 is TGTGCCAGCAGCGTAGGCGGGGGCCACACAGATACGCAGTATTTT. Encoded protein: CASSVGGGHTDTQYF.

The V gene is TRBV12-3 or TRBV12-4, the J gene TRBJ1-2; no firm D call. The CDR3 sequence is 12 residues long. V lost 3 bases and J 5 bases, leaving 7 bases between the germline ends. The CDR3 nucleotides are TGTGCCAGCAGTTTGGCTCTTTATGGCTACACCTTC. It encodes CASSLALYGYTF.

Points on this clone: This same CDR3 is encoded by further DNA sequences in the sample. The V and J genes are TRBV20-1 and TRBJ2-7; the D is unclear. Trimming removed 2 bases at V and 4 bases at J, with 6 bases between. Germline V CDR1 and CDR2: DFQATT, SNEGSKA (reference sequence). CDR3 length equals 11 residues. CDR3 DNA: TGCAGTGCTAGAACTTCTTACGAGCAGTACTTC. It yields the protein CSARTSYEQYF.

This clone was counted only a few times. This chain uses TRBV12-1 with TRBJ1-2; the table's D gene call, TRBD1, was not cross checked with the DNA. TRBV12-1 is deemed a pseudogene. This CDR3 contains 16 residues. The CDR3 nucleotides are TGTGCCAGCAGCTCCAATCATGACAGGGTCCTGTATGGCTACACCTTC. Amino acids: CASSSNHDRVLYGYTF.

Points on this clone: In the same sample, other DNA sequences code for this CDR3. The CDR3 region is CASSGDRGSYNEQFF. As DNA, the CDR3 is TGTGCCAGCAGTGGAGACAGAGGATCCTACAATGAGCAGTTCTTC. This chain joins TRBV2 and TRBJ2-1; possible D gene TRBD1, 5 bases. CDR3 length equals 15 residues. CDR1 is SNHLY and CDR2 is FYNNEI in the germline V gene. V lost 4 bases, J lost 1 base, and 11 bases lay in between.

The chain links TRBV27 to TRBJ1-5, with D possibly being TRBD1 (5 bases). Trimming removed 5 bases from V and 6 bases from J, with 14 bases in between. CDR3 size: 14 residues. From germline, CDR1 is MNHEY and CDR2 SMNVEV (reference sequence). The CDR3 region is CASSPAGFSQPQHF. The CDR3 DNA follows: TGTGCCAGCAGTCCAGCAGGGTTCTCTCAGCCCCAGCATTTT.

This chain joins TRBV7-6 and TRBJ2-3, with TRBD2 identical over 8 bases. This CDR3 has 17 residues. The germline gives CDR1 SGHVS, CDR2 FNYEAQ. Trimming cost V 5 bases and J 0 bases; bases outside gene matches: 10. CDR3 amino acids: CASSPLGSGTSTDTQYF. In DNA form, the CDR3 reads TGTGCCAGCAGCCCCCTCGGTAGCGGGACTAGCACAGATACGCAGTATTTT. The complete variable domain, with remaining parts taken from reference TRBV7-6 and TRBJ2-3, reads GAGVSQSPRYKVTKRGQDVALRCDPISGHVSLYWYRQALGQGPEFLTYFNYEAQQDKSGLPNDRFSAERPEGSISTLTIQRTEQRDSAMYRCASSPLGSGTSTDTQYFGPGTRLTVL.

V is TRBV27 and J is TRBJ1-6; 8 bases match TRBD1. Germline V gives CDR1 MNHEY, CDR2 SMNVEV (reference sequence). This CDR3 is 14 amino acids long. V lost 3 bases and J lost 9; bases outside the gene matches: 4. The CDR3: CASSFPGGGSPLHF. The CDR3 DNA reads as TGTGCCAGCAGTTTTCCAGGGGGCGGTTCACCCCTCCACTTT.

The chain carries TRBV11-3 and TRBJ2-3, with a tentative D call TRBD2 (6 bases). Per germline, CDR1 SGHNT and CDR2 YENEEA. The CDR3 is made up of 14 amino acids. V lost 5 bases and J 3 bases, leaving 12 bases between the germline ends. CDR3 sequence: CASSVSGGTDTQYF. CDR3 nucleotides: TGTGCCAGCAGCGTTAGCGGTGGGACAGATACGCAGTATTTT.

The count of this clone is one. This sequence joins TRBV7-2 and TRBJ2-1, with 7 bases fitting TRBD1. This CDR3 spans 14 amino acids. CDR1 SGHTA and CDR2 FQGNSA come from the germline V gene. Unmatched junction bases numbered 5, after V lost 3 bases and J lost 6 bases. The CDR3 reads CASSFGYRGNEQFF. The CDR3 bases are TGTGCCAGCAGCTTCGGGTACAGGGGCAATGAGCAGTTCTTC.

The V call is TRBV5-1, the J call TRBJ1-4; the match to TRBD1 covers 7 bases. CDR3 size: 16 residues. Germline CDR1 is SGHRS and CDR2 is YFSETQ. V shed 3 bases, J shed 3 bases, and the junction held 8 bases outside the gene matches. The CDR3 DNA follows: TGCGCCAGCAGCTCCACAGGGGTCATGGCTAATGAAAAACTGTTTTTT. The encoded protein is CASSSTGVMANEKLFF.

The rearrangement uses TRBV21-1 and TRBJ2-7; the tabulated D call, TRBD2, remains unverified against the DNA. TRBV21-1 is flagged as a pseudogene. The CDR3 contains 15 residues. As DNA, the CDR3 is TGTGCCAGCAGTCCAAATGAGGAGATTGGCCACGAGCAGTACTTC. Its translation: CASSPNEEIGHEQYF.